This note documents a single T cell receptor beta chain sequence. Its matching antigen is unknown. These data come from a study of early T cells in non-severe SARS-CoV-2 infection. Study-level information: RNA in bulk from unsorted whole blood was sequenced, and chains were unpaired. General study results and limits: VDJdb matches were skewed toward anti-spike CD8 T cell responses.

Individual cDNA molecules carried attached unique molecular identifiers. TCRdb independently ran MiXCR on the 5' RACE reads; one entry per CDR3 protein. Of about 58,000 distinct CDR3 sequences in the sample, about 11% were seen once. The CDR3 sequence is 14 residues long. The V and J ends lost 7 bases and 0 bases respectively, with 11 bases between them. CDR1 is MNHEY, CDR2 SVGAGI, per germline. Sequenced material: whole blood, taken at baseline. The chain couples TRBV6-5 to TRBJ2-3, with D possibly matching TRBD1 (7 bases). The source of this sequence is an adult who was a healthcare worker with PCR-confirmed SARS-CoV-2 infection or an uninfected control (not recorded which). The donor label of this sample is uncertain. CDR3 DNA sequence: TGTGCCAGCAACCAGGGGGGCAGCACAGATACGCAGTATTTT. Protein: CASNQGGSTDTQYF.